The sequence of this T cell receptor beta chain was determined in a study of early T cells in non-severe SARS-CoV-2 infection. At least ten counts were recorded for this clonotype. Each cDNA molecule carried a unique molecular identifier. Via MiXCR, TCRdb re-called the 5' RACE reads, giving one row per CDR3 protein. The sample yields about 49,000 distinct CDR3 sequences, approximately 12% seen once. The sequence derives from an adult who was a healthcare worker with PCR-confirmed SARS-CoV-2 infection or an uninfected control (not recorded which). Source material: whole blood.

The CDR3 protein is CASSVDGNYGYTF. The CDR3 DNA sequence: TGTGCCAGCAGCGTCGACGGGAACTATGGCTACACCTTC. The genes are TRBV9 and TRBJ1-2; D is ambiguous. Trimming cost V 2 bases and J 2 bases, with 7 bases left between them. Germline assignment: CDR1 SGDLS and CDR2 YYNGEE. This CDR3 is 13 amino acids long.